Included here is one T cell receptor (beta chain) sequence, with context. These data originate in a study of blood T cell repertoires in COVID-19. About the study: COVID-19 samples, acute and convalescent, were from the United States, Italy and Spain. T cells, B-cell-depleted T cells, or PBMCs supplied cDNA or gDNA.

The CDR3 contains 13 residues. Germline loops: CDR1 SGHVS, CDR2 FQNEAQ. With 10 bases clipped from V and 5 bases from J, the junction kept 8 bases outside the gene matches. The authors' processing: Cell counts per sample came from amplifying reference gene primers. Libraries were prepared by immunoSEQ multiplex PCR; TCRdb keeps only in-frame clonotypes and omits some of them. V and J calls and clone size are copied from that table; D and trimming were computed from the DNA. The sample lists more than 55,000 clones, over 75% occurring once. The chain uses TRBV7-8 and TRBJ1-2; 9 bases fit TRBD1. This receptor was taken from an elderly man with active or convalescent COVID-19. The sequencing input was peripheral blood. The CDR3 region has the DNA TGTGCCACCGGACAGGGGCCGACGTATGGCTACACCTTC. This translates into CATGQGPTYGYTF.